Sequencing of this T cell receptor beta chain was carried out in a study of cytomegalovirus exposure and HLA in healthy donors. Worth noting for this clone: Its specificity is not known.

Clones were read by immunoSEQ multiplex PCR, and TCRdb kept only the in-frame ones, dropping some. The sample holds roughly 50,000 clones, 93% seen once. Study-wide results and limits: The investigators catalogued some 160 TCR beta chains as cytomegalovirus-associated.

This CDR3 has 15 residues. V shed 1 base, J shed 5 bases, and the junction held 5 bases outside the gene matches. Germline lookup yields CDR1 SGHNT and CDR2 YYREEE (reference sequence). This TCR derives from a woman between 18 and 30 years old in good health and CMV-seropositive. This chain links TRBV5-4 with TRBJ2-5; 10 bases are shared with TRBD2. The specimen was PBMCs. CDR3 protein: CASSLSGGVRETQYF. DNA of the CDR3: TGTGCCAGCAGCTTGAGCGGGGGGGTAAGGGAGACCCAGTACTTC.